The entry below describes one T cell receptor beta chain. Its antigen remains unknown. These data originate in a study of cytomegalovirus exposure and HLA in healthy donors. Regarding the study as a whole: Later work found most CMV-associated TCR beta chains apparently HLA-restricted.

The PCR was carried out with 60 Vbeta primers and 13 Jbeta primers. Method: immunoSEQ multiplex PCR; TCRdb's copy keeps in-frame clones and lacks some. The sample holds some 160,000 clones, around 82% seen once. The germline V and J ends were trimmed by 6 bases and 8 bases, with 14 bases remaining between them. The length of the CDR3 is 13 residues. CDR1 SNHLY and CDR2 FYNNEI come from the germline V gene. The chain links TRBV2 to TRBJ2-1, with D unresolved. Sequencing was carried out using PBMCs. This sequence originates from a man between 60 and 70 years old in good health and CMV-seronegative. This CDR3 reads CASRVPWAHEQFF. The CDR3 DNA is TGTGCCAGCAGGGTCCCCTGGGCGCATGAGCAGTTCTTC.